This entry is about one TCR beta chain. Germline values: CDR1 SEHNR, CDR2 FQNEAQ (reference sequence). The CDR3 has 15 residues. Between the trimmed V and J ends, which lost 4 bases and 2 bases, there was a span of 14 bases. Seattle patients were enrolled during active infection and followed longitudinally. The data were obtained in a study of blood T cell repertoires in COVID-19. Overall study: Researchers got acute and convalescent COVID-19 samples from the United States, Italy and Spain. Sources were T cells, B-cell-depleted T cells, or PBMCs; the material itself was cDNA or gDNA.

In the authors' methods: The authors estimated nucleated cell counts from reference gene primer amplification. The repertoire was sequenced with immunoSEQ multiplex PCR; TCRdb's copy has only in-frame clones and lacks some. The V and J calls and clone size were taken over from that table, and D and trimming were inferred from the DNA. This sample yields more than 250,000 clones, of which over 80% are seen a single time; roughly 5.9% belongs to the top ten. The sequence was collected from a woman aged 45-59 years with COVID-19, enrolled during active disease. The sequencing sample was made of peripheral blood. This chain joins TRBV7-9 and TRBJ1-2; a possible D gene is TRBD1 (6 bases). CDR3: CASSSSPRGNYGYTF. As DNA, the CDR3 is TGTGCCAGCAGCTCCTCCCCCAGGGGCAACTATGGCTACACCTTC.